This T cell receptor beta chain was retrieved from a study of T cell responses to AZD1222 COVID-19 vaccine. Whole-study findings and limits: None of the repertoires were sampled until the peak T cell response had passed. There were mostly white British donors and more females than males, and clonal diversity was possibly underestimated. At study baseline, merely five or six AZD1222 recipients were seropositive.

With 3 bases removed from V and 3 bases from J, the gap between germline ends came to 12 bases. The CDR3 length is 15 residues. Germline V lookup: CDR1 SGDLS, CDR2 YYNGEE. On this clone itself: Antigen: not known.

Generated by immunoSEQ multiplex PCR, the TCRdb table keeps only in-frame clones and is missing some. This sample has around 150,000 clones, with about 87% found just once. The chain employs TRBV9 and TRBJ2-2; no reliable D call. The material sequenced was peripheral blood, taken on day 0 of AZD1222 vaccination. The clonotype originates from an adult in good health. CDR3 DNA: TGTGCCAGCAGCGCCCGGAGTACATACACCGGGGAGCTGTTTTTT. It specifies CASSARSTYTGELFF.